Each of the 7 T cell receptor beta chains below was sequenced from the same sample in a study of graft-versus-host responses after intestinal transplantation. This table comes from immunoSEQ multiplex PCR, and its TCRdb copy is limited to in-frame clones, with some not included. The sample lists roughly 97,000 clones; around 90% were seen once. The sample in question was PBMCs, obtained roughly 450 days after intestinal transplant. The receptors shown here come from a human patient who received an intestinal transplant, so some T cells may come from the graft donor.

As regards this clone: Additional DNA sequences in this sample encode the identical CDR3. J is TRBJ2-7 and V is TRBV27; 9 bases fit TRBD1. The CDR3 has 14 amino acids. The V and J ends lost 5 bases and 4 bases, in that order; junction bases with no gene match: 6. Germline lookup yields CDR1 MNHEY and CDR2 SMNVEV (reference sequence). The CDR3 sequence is CASSLGQGGYEQYF. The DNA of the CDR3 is TGTGCCAGCAGTCTGGGACAGGGTGGGTACGAGCAGTACTTC.

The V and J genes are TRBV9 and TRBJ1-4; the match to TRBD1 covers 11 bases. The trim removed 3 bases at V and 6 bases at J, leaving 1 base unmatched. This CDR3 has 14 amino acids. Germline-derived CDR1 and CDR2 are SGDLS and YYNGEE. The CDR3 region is CASSEDRGHEKLFF. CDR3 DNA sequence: TGTGCCAGCAGCGAGGACAGGGGGCATGAAAAACTGTTTTTT. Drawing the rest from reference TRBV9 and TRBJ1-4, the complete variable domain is DSGVTQTPKHLITATGQRVTLRCSPRSGDLSVYWYQQSLDQGLQFLIQYYNGEERAKGNILERFSAQQFPDLHSELNLSSLELGDSALYFCASSEDRGHEKLFFGSGTQLSVL.

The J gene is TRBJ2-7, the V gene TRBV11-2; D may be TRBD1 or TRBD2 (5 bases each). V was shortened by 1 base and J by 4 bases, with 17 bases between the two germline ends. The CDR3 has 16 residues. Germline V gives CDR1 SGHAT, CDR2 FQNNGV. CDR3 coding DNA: TGTGCCAGCAGCTTAGGCGGGCAACAGGACCTATACGAGCAGTACTTC. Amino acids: CASSLGGQQDLYEQYF.

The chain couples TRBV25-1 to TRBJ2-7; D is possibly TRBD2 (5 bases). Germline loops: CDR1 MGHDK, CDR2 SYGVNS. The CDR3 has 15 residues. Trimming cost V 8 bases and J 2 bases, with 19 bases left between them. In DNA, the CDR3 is TGTGCCAGCCCCTGCTCTGGACTGTTCACCTACGAGCAGTACTTC. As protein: CASPCSGLFTYEQYF.

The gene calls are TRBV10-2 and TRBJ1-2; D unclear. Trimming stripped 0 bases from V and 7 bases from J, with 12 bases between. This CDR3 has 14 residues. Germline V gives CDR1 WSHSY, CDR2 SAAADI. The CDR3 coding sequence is TGCGCCAGCAGTGAGTCTTCCAGTGTAAGTGGCTACACCTTC. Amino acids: CASSESSSVSGYTF.

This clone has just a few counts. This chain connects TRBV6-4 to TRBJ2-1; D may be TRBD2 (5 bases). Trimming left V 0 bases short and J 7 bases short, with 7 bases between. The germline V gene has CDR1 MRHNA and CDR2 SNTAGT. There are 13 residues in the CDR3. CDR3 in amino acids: CASSDSEANEQFF. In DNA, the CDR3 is TGTGCCAGCAGTGACTCGGAGGCGAATGAGCAGTTCTTC.

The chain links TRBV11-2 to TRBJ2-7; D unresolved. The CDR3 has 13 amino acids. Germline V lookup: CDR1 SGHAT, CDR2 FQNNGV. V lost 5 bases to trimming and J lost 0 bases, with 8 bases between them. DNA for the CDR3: TGTGCCAGCAGCGGCCAGAGCTCCTACGAGCAGTACTTC. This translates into CASSGQSSYEQYF.